The clone carrying this T cell receptor (beta chain) showed up many times. Its antigen is not known. The germline gene is not matched at one end of the junction; a read error may be the cause. The data were obtained in a study of blood T cells in healthy people across ages. The study, taken as a whole, reports: Long-lived and aged donors differed, with more naive CD4+ cells and higher diversity in the long-lived. Nothing was known about donor CMV status, and this possibly confounded expanded clonotype changes. With naive T cell percentage, TCR beta diversity showed a strong correlation.

For the second PCR, which ran for roughly 7 to 11 cycles, a sample-barcoded 5' primer and a J-beta primer mix were used. MiXCR, run by TCRdb on the 5' RACE reads, gives a single entry per CDR3 protein. The data hold hundreds of thousands of distinct CDR3 sequences, with 29% observed a single time. The length of the CDR3 is 15 residues. Source material: blood. This TCR was recovered from a woman aged 80 or older in good health. V and J are TRBV12-3 or TRBV12-4 and TRBJ2-5, with TRBD2 matching 7 bases. DNA of the CDR3: TGTGCCAGCAGCTTAGCTTTGGGGGGGCAAGAGACCCAGTACTTC. Translated: CASSLALGGQETQYF.